These 4 T cell receptor beta chains share one sample of origin, sequenced in a study of Ad26.COV2.S vaccination and SARS-CoV-2 variants (dated by TCRdb to 2020 to 2022). The library came from the immunoSEQ multiplex PCR assay. TCRdb stores this immuneACCESS table with in-frame sequences only. Part of the clones is absent; in the studies checked, under half of the shortfall reflects unresolved V genes, and no reason is known for the rest. Counted in this sample were 200,000 to 300,000 clones; 88% of them appeared once. Clones ranked in the top ten supply about 10% of the sample. The treatment or condition tag for this specimen amounts to: about 20 received Ad26.COV2.S at low or high dose, single or two shots; several received placebo; per-sample allocation not given. For vaccine and placebo recipients, repertoires were sequenced using samples collected on day 63 after the first injection. The material was peripheral blood, obtained in a trial of Ad26.COV2.S vaccine versus placebo. These receptors were obtained from a person between 18 and 65 years old who received the Ad26.COV2.S COVID-19 vaccine or a placebo.

V gene TRBV6-6 combines with J gene TRBJ1-5; 7 bases agree with TRBD1. CDR1 and CDR2 from the germline V gene are MNHNY and SVGAGI (reference sequence). V dropped 5 bases and J dropped 2; count of bases not matched to a gene: 15. This CDR3 is built from 18 residues. The CDR3, as DNA: TGTGCCAGCAGTCCAGGACGACAGGGAACGCGGGGCAATCAGCCCCAGCATTTT. It yields the protein CASSPGRQGTRGNQPQHF.

The genes are TRBV11-2 and TRBJ2-7; 7 bases map to TRBD2. CDR1 and CDR2 from the germline V gene are SGHAT and FQNNGV. The CDR3 has 16 amino acids. Trimming at V came to 0 bases and at J to 7 bases, leaving 12 bases not matched to a gene. Here the CDR3 reads CASSLDLPGLSQEQYF. The CDR3 DNA sequence: TGTGCCAGCAGCTTAGATTTACCGGGACTAAGCCAGGAGCAGTACTTC.

To note about this clone: Other nucleotide sequences in the sample specify the same CDR3. The rearrangement links TRBV21-1 to TRBJ2-7; the table assigns TRBD1, which was not confirmed against the DNA. TRBV21-1 is given as a pseudogene. This CDR3 contains 16 residues. CDR3 sequence reads: CASCISGQGYSYEQYF. CDR3 in DNA: TGTGCCAGCTGCATATCGGGGCAGGGGTATTCCTACGAGCAGTACTTC.

V is TRBV6-6 and J is TRBJ1-2, with TRBD1 identical over 8 bases. This CDR3 region has 14 residues. The germline V gene encodes CDR1 MNHNY and CDR2 SVGAGI (reference sequence). Germline trimming cut 6 bases from V and 4 bases from J; bases unmatched to any gene: 7. The CDR3 DNA sequence: TGTGCCAGCAGCTCCGAGACAGGGGTCTATGGCTACACCTTC. This sequence encodes CASSSETGVYGYTF.